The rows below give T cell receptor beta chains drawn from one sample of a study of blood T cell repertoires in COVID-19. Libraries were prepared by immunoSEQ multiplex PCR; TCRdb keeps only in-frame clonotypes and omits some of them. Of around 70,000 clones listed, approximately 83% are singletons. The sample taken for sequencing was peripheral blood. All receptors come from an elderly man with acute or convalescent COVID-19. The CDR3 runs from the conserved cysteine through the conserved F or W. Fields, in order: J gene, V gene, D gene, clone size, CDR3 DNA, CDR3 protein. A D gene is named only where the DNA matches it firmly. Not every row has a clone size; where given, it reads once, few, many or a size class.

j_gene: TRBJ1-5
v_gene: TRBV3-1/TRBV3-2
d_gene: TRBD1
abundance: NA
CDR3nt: TGTGCCAGCAGCCAGGCAGGGGGTCACCAGCCCCAGCATTTT
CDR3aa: CASSQAGGHQPQHF

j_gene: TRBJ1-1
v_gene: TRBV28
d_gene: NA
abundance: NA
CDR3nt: TGTGCCAGCAGTTTTGGCCATGGCACTGAAGCTTTCTTT
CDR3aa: CASSFGHGTEAFF

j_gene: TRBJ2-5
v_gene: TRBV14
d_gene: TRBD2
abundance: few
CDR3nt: TGTGCCAGCAGGAAAGGCAGCGGGAGTGCTAAGACCCAGTACTTC
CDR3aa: CASRKGSGSAKTQYF

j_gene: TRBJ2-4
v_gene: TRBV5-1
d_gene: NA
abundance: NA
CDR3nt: TGCGCCAGCAGCCCGGTGGAGGCGGCCAAAAACATTCAGTACTTC
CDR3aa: CASSPVEAAKNIQYF

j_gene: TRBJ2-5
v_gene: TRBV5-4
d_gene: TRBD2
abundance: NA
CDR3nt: TGTGCCAGCAGCTGGGGGGGGTTCACAGAGACCCAGTACTTC
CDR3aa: CASSWGGFTETQYF

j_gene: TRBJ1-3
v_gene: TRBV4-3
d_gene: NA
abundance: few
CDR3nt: TGCGCCAGCAGCGACAGGGGAAACACCATATATTTT
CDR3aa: CASSDRGNTIYF

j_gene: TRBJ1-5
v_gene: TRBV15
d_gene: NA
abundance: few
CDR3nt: TGTGCCACCAGCAGAGATAGAGGGCACAATCAGCCCCAGCATTTT
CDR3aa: CATSRDRGHNQPQHF

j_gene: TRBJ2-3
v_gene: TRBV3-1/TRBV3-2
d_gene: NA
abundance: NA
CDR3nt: TGTGCCAGCAGCCAACGGCGGAGCACAGATACGCAGTATTTT
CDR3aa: CASSQRRSTDTQYF

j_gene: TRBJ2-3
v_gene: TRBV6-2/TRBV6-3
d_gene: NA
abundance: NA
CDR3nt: TGTGCCAGCAGTTCCGAAACCTATACTACTCCTCTCACAGATACGCAGTATTTT
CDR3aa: CASSSETYTTPLTDTQYF

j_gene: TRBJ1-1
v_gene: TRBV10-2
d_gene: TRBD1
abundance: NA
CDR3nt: TGCGCCAGCAGTGAGGGGACAGGGGTCGGAGTTACTGAAGCTTTCTTT
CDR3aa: CASSEGTGVGVTEAFF

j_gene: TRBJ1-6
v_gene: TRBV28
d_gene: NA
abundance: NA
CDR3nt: TGTGCCAGCGCGGGGGGTAATTCACCCCTCCACTTT
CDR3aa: CASAGGNSPLHF

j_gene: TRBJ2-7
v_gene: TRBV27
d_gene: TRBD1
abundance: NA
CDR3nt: TGTGCCAGCAGTTTATTAGGGACAGGGACCGACTACGAGCAGTACTTC
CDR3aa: CASSLLGTGTDYEQYF

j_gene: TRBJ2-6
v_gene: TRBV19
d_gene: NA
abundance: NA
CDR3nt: TGTGCCAGTCTACAGGGCTCTGGGGCCAACGTCCTGACTTTC
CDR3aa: CASLQGSGANVLTF

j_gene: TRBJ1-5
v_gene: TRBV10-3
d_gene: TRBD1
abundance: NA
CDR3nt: TGTGCCATCAGTGAACGGACAGGGGATCAGCCCCAGCATTTT
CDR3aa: CAISERTGDQPQHF

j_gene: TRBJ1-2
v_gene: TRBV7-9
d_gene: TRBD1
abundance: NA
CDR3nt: TGTGCCAGCAGCTTAGTAACAGGGGGCTATGGCTACACCTTC
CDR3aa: CASSLVTGGYGYTF

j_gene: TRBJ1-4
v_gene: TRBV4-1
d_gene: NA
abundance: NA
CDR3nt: TGCGCCAGCAGCCAAGCGGGGGGGACAAGTAATGAAAAACTGTTTTTT
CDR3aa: CASSQAGGTSNEKLFF

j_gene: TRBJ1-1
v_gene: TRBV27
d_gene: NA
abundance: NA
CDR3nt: TGTGCCAGCAGTTTACCGCCGGGGGGGGGCACTGAAGCTTTCTTT
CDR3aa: CASSLPPGGGTEAFF

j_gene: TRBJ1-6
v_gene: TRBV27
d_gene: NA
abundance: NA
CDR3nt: TGTGCCAGCGCTCGCGGTTCCTTCTCTTCACCCCTCCACTTT
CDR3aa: CASARGSFSSPLHF

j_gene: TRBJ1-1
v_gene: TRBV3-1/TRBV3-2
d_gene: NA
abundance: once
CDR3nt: TGTGCCAGCAGCCCACCAGATCCGAACACTGAAGCTTTCTTT
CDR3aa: CASSPPDPNTEAFF

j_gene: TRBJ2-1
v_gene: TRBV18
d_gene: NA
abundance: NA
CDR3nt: TGTGCCAGCTCCCCCGGACAGTCAGGGGATAATGAGCAGTTCTTC
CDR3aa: CASSPGQSGDNEQFF

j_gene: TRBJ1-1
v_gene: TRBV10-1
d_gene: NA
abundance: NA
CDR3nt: TGCGCCATCCCGATGGGGGCGGCGAGGTACGGCACTGAAGCTTTCTTT
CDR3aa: CAIPMGAARYGTEAFF

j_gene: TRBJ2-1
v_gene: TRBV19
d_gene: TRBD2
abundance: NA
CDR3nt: TGTGCCAGTAGTCTAGCGGGGGGCCCCATCTATGAGCAGTTCTTC
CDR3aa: CASSLAGGPIYEQFF

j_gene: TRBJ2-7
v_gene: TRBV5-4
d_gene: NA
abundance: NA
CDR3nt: TGTGCCAGCAGCTCCCCTTCAGGGTTTTCCTACGAGCAGTACTTC
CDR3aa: CASSSPSGFSYEQYF

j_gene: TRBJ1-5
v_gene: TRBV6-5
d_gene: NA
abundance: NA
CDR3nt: TGTGCCAGCATGCGGAATCAGCCCCAGCATTTT
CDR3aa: CASMRNQPQHF

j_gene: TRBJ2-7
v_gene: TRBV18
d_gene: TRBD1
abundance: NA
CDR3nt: TGTGCCAGCTCACCTCGGGACAGGGCGACCTACGAGCAGTACTTC
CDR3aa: CASSPRDRATYEQYF

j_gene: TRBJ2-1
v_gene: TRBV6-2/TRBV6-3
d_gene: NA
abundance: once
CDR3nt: TGTGCCAGCAGCCCTGTGACTTACAATGAGCAGTTCTTC
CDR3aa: CASSPVTYNEQFF

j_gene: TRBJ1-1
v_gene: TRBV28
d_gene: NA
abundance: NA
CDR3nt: TGTGCCAGCAGTCCCTCAGTGAACACTGAAGCTTTCTTT
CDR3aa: CASSPSVNTEAFF

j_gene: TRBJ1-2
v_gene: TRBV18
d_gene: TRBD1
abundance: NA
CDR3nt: TGTGCCAGCTCACCAACGAGGGACAGGGTGTGGTATGGCTACACCTTC
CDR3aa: CASSPTRDRVWYGYTF

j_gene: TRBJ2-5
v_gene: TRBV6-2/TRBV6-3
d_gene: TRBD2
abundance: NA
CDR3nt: TGTGCCAGCAGTTACTCACCCGGCGGGGGGCCCCGGGAGACCCAGTACTTC
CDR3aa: CASSYSPGGGPRETQYF

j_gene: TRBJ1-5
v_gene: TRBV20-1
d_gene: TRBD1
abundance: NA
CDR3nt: TGCAGTGCTAGTAGGGACAGGGGAAGCAATCAGCCCCAGCATTTT
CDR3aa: CSASRDRGSNQPQHF

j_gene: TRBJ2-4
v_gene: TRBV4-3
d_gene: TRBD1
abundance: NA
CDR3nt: TGCGCCAGCAGCCAAGCCCCGGACAGGGAGCTAGCCAAAAACATTCAGTACTTC
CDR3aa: CASSQAPDRELAKNIQYF